The 25 T cell receptor beta chains below come from one sample, sequenced in a study of blood T cell repertoires in COVID-19. The data were produced by immunoSEQ multiplex PCR, yet TCRdb's version contains in-frame clones alone and is incomplete. The table lists about 68,000 clones, about 85% of them singletons. Sequenced input: peripheral blood. These receptors were collected from a woman between 50 and 59 years old with COVID-19, enrolled during active disease.

J is TRBJ2-5 and V is TRBV10-3, with 9 nucleotides matching TRBD1. After removal of 2 bases from V and 5 bases from J, the junction contained 6 bases not matched to a gene. CDR1 and CDR2 (germline): ENHRY, SYGVKD. The CDR3 is 15 residues long. CDR3 in DNA: TGTGCCATCAGTGAGAGTCGACAGGGGGGCGAGACCCAGTACTTC. Translating it yields CAISESRQGGETQYF.

V gene TRBV28 combines with J gene TRBJ1-5; D might be TRBD1 (6 bases). The germline gives CDR1 MDHEN, CDR2 SYDVKM. The V end lost 5 bases, the J end lost 4 bases, and 9 bases lay between the germline ends. The CDR3 spans 13 residues. Here the CDR3 DNA reads TGTGCCAGCAGTGCGGACAGAAATCAGCCCCAGCATTTT. Translation gives CASSADRNQPQHF. The whole variable domain, remainder taken from reference TRBV28 and TRBJ1-5, is DVKVTQSSRYLVKRTGEKVFLECVQDMDHENMFWYRQDPGLGLRLIYFSYDVKMKEKGDIPEGYSVSREKKERFSLILESASTNQTSMYLCASSADRNQPQHFGDGTRLSIL.

This chain connects TRBV5-5 to TRBJ2-3, with 13 bases lining up with TRBD2. The CDR3 is made up of 16 amino acids. Germline trimming cut 0 bases from V and 7 bases from J; bases unmatched to any gene: 5. The germline V gene has CDR1 SGHKS and CDR2 YYEKEE (reference sequence). In DNA, the CDR3 is TGTGCCAGCAGCTTGGCGACTAGCGGGAGGTCGAATACGCAGTATTTT. The encoded protein is CASSLATSGRSNTQYF.

The chain joins TRBV5-5 to TRBJ2-7; D is undetermined. The V end lost 5 bases, the J end lost 1 base, and 10 bases lay between the germline ends. CDR1 SGHKS and CDR2 YYEKEE come from the germline V gene (reference sequence). CDR3 length: 13 residues. The CDR3 DNA is TGTGCCAGCAGTACCGACTGGTCCTACGAGCAGTACTTC. Encoded protein: CASSTDWSYEQYF.

This clone was detected once. The chain couples TRBV15 to TRBJ2-1; D gene ambiguous. Trimming pared 2 bases from V and 9 bases from J, leaving 14 bases between. Germline-derived CDR1 and CDR2 are LNHNV and YYDKDF (reference sequence). CDR3 length equals 14 residues. The CDR3 nucleotides are TGTGCCACCAGCAGATCCCGGGTGGTTGGTGAGCAGTTCTTC. Translated, it gives CATSRSRVVGEQFF.

The rearrangement uses TRBV18 and TRBJ1-1; the D is unclear. Trimming left V 4 bases short and J 1 base short, with 7 bases between. In germline, CDR1 is KGHSH, CDR2 LQKENI. This CDR3 has 13 amino acids. CDR3 nucleotides: TGTGCCAGCTCACTAGCCGAGAACACTGAAGCTTTCTTT. Translating it yields CASSLAENTEAFF.

This chain uses TRBV2 with TRBJ1-6; D possibly corresponds to TRBD1 (5 bases). Trimming cost V 0 bases and J 13 bases, with 13 bases left between them. The CDR3 covers 14 residues. Germline V lookup: CDR1 SNHLY, CDR2 FYNNEI. The CDR3 spells CASSEALRGGPLHF. CDR3 bases: TGTGCCAGCAGTGAAGCGCTTCGGGGGGGTCCCCTCCACTTT.

The chain links TRBV6-2 or TRBV6-3 to TRBJ2-7; D possibly corresponds to TRBD2 (5 bases). Germline V gene sequence: CDR1 MNHEY, CDR2 SVGEGT. This CDR3 spans 15 amino acids. V was clipped by 2 bases and J by 3 bases, with 14 bases between them. CDR3 bases: TGTGCCAGCAGTTACGGGCAGTCTGCGGGCTACGAGCAGTACTTC. This translates into CASSYGQSAGYEQYF.

The V gene is TRBV6-5, the J gene TRBJ1-2; D unclear. Looked up from germline, CDR1 is MNHEY and CDR2 is SVGAGI. V lost 0 bases and J lost 6, with 11 bases in between. This CDR3 has 14 amino acids. Here the CDR3 reads CASSYSALGDGYTF. CDR3 DNA sequence: TGTGCCAGCAGTTACTCGGCCTTGGGAGATGGCTACACCTTC.

The chain employs TRBV11-2 and TRBJ2-5, with D possibly matching TRBD2 (7 bases). Between the trimmed V and J ends, which lost 5 bases and 5 bases, there was a span of 15 bases. CDR1 SGHAT and CDR2 FQNNGV come from the germline V gene. There are 14 residues in the CDR3. The CDR3 DNA is TGTGCCAGCAGCGCTAGGGGGGGTAGCGAGACCCAGTACTTC. Its protein is CASSARGGSETQYF.

This CDR3 reads CASSHVVSPNEKLFF. CDR3 sequence (DNA): TGCGCCAGCAGCCACGTAGTTTCCCCTAATGAAAAACTGTTTTTT. V gene TRBV4-3 combines with J gene TRBJ1-4; D remains ambiguous. The V end lost 3 bases, the J end lost 3 bases, and 11 bases lay between the germline ends. CDR1 is LGHNA, CDR2 YSLEER, per germline. This CDR3 comprises 15 residues.

This sequence joins TRBV5-4 and TRBJ2-7; 11 bases agree with TRBD2. Germline assignment: CDR1 SGHNT and CDR2 YYREEE (reference sequence). CDR3 size: 15 residues. With V trimmed by 2 bases and J by 0 bases, 1 base remained unmatched. The CDR3 sequence: CASSLGTSGSYEQYF. The DNA of the CDR3 is TGTGCCAGCAGCTTAGGGACTAGCGGCTCCTACGAGCAGTACTTC.

This chain links TRBV11-2 with TRBJ2-1, with 7 positions matching TRBD1. Trimming at V came to 5 bases and at J to 4 bases, leaving 5 bases not matched to a gene. CDR3 size: 14 residues. The germline V gene encodes CDR1 SGHAT and CDR2 FQNNGV. DNA for the CDR3: TGTGCCAGCAGCCAAACAGGGGTTTACAATGAGCAGTTCTTC. This gives the protein CASSQTGVYNEQFF.

The rearrangement uses TRBV12-3 or TRBV12-4 and TRBJ1-1; the D is unclear. There are 11 residues in the CDR3. V was pared by 5 bases and J by 7 bases, with 8 bases between. CDR3 region: CASSSRGEAFF. The CDR3 DNA reads as TGTGCCAGCAGTAGCCGCGGTGAAGCTTTCTTT.

The gene calls are TRBV2 and TRBJ2-7; 7 bases match TRBD1. Germline V gene data show CDR1 as SNHLY and CDR2 as FYNNEI. The CDR3 sequence is 14 residues long. V was pared by 6 bases and J by 3 bases, with 8 bases of the junction left unmatched. The CDR3 DNA reads as TGTGCCAGCAGGACACTACAGGGGTTCTACGAGCAGTACTTC. Protein: CASRTLQGFYEQYF.

This chain uses TRBV9 with TRBJ1-2; 8 bases map to TRBD1. The V gene's germline CDR1 is SGDLS and CDR2 YYNGEE. The junction had 6 bases not matched to a gene; V was cut back by 2 bases and J by 6 bases. The CDR3 consists of 14 residues. The CDR3 bases are TGTGCCAGCAGCGTTACAGGGGGAGTAAATGGCTACACCTTC. It is translated as CASSVTGGVNGYTF.

This chain connects TRBV6-1 to TRBJ2-5; 12 positions match TRBD2. This CDR3 is built from 15 residues. Germline trimming cut 2 bases from V and 4 bases from J; bases unmatched to any gene: 2. Germline CDR1 MNHNS, CDR2 SASEGT. The CDR3 nucleotides are TGTGCCAGCAGTGAACTAGCGGGAGGGCCAGAGACCCAGTACTTC. It translates to CASSELAGGPETQYF.

The rearrangement joins TRBV13 to TRBJ1-5; perhaps TRBD1 as D (6 bases). Germline CDR1 PRHDT, CDR2 FYEKMQ (reference sequence). V was pared by 4 bases and J by 2 bases, with 15 bases between. This CDR3 spans 16 amino acids. CDR3 amino acids: CASSYGTPFGNQPQHF. The DNA of the CDR3 is TGTGCCAGCAGCTACGGGACACCGTTCGGCAATCAGCCCCAGCATTTT.

By share, this clone counts as medium-sized. The chain uses TRBV2 and TRBJ2-3; possible D gene TRBD1, 5 bases. CDR1 is SNHLY, CDR2 FYNNEI, per germline. V was pared by 11 bases and J by 5 bases, with 5 bases between. CDR3 length: 9 residues. CDR3 region: CAQGDTQYF. In DNA, the CDR3 is TGTGCCCAGGGAGATACGCAGTATTTT.

This clone has just one count. The V call is TRBV7-9, the J call TRBJ1-1, with D hard to call. CDR1 SEHNR and CDR2 FQNEAQ come from the germline V gene (reference sequence). The CDR3 totals 15 residues. V was pared by 3 bases and J by 9 bases, with 20 bases between. For the CDR3, the DNA is TGTGCCAGCAGCTTGGGCTCGGGAAAGGTTGTAAAAGCTTTCTTT. Its protein is CASSLGSGKVVKAFF.

The V gene is TRBV30, the J gene TRBJ1-1; D unresolved. The V end lost 0 bases, the J end lost 0 bases, and 23 bases lay between the germline ends. This CDR3 has 19 residues. Looked up from germline, CDR1 is GTSNPN and CDR2 is SVGIG (reference sequence). The CDR3 nucleotides read TGTGCCTGGAGTGTAAACGTGGGAGGGATTCATGTTATGAACACTGAAGCTTTCTTT. Its protein is CAWSVNVGGIHVMNTEAFF.

This CDR3 reads CASRTEGGYYEQYF. Written as DNA, the CDR3 is TGTGCCAGCAGGACGGAAGGGGGTTACTACGAGCAGTACTTC. The gene calls are TRBV2 and TRBJ2-7; possibly TRBD1 for D (6 bases). The CDR3 contains 14 residues. V dropped 6 bases and J dropped 3 bases, with 15 bases sitting between them. Germline CDR1 is SNHLY and CDR2 is FYNNEI.

The V and J genes are TRBV10-3 and TRBJ2-5, with TRBD1 as a possible D gene (5 bases). The CDR3 runs to 15 residues. The V gene lost 3 bases and the J gene lost 1 base, with 12 bases spanning the gap. Germline CDR1 is ENHRY and CDR2 is SYGVKD. Written as DNA, the CDR3 is TGTGCCATCAGTGATAGCCGGACACCCCAAGAGACCCAGTACTTC. Translating it yields CAISDSRTPQETQYF.

The chain has TRBV6-5 and TRBJ1-2; 7 nucleotides align to TRBD1. J was trimmed by 4 bases and V by 5 bases; bases with no gene match: 10. CDR1 is MNHEY and CDR2 is SVGAGI in the germline V gene. The CDR3 is made up of 15 amino acids. The CDR3 loop is CASSTKTGNVYGYTF. CDR3 coding DNA: TGTGCCAGCAGTACGAAGACAGGGAACGTCTATGGCTACACCTTC.

J is TRBJ2-1 and V is TRBV28, with 9 bases matching TRBD2. Germline values: CDR1 MDHEN, CDR2 SYDVKM. V shed 6 bases, J shed 5 bases, and the junction held 8 bases outside the gene matches. The CDR3 runs 15 residues. The DNA for the CDR3 is TGTGCCAGCAGCAGTGCTAGCGGGAATGACAATGAGCAGTTCTTC. Amino acid sequence: CASSSASGNDNEQFF.